This TCR beta chain was recovered during a study of follicular helper T cells after annual influenza vaccination. Time point indicated: 2015-2016 season, pre-vaccination. Excluded were substance abuse, HIV/AIDS, active cancer, immunomodulatory drugs and active illness. The germline V gene has CDR1 KGHSH and CDR2 LQKENI. The CDR3 runs to 16 residues. V lost 6 bases, J lost 0 bases, and 18 bases lay in between. This table comes from immunoSEQ multiplex PCR, and its TCRdb copy is limited to in-frame clones, with some not included. This sample has more than 8,000 clones, with about 82% found just once. This clone appeared once.

The TCR originated in an adult who received the influenza vaccine. Material: CXCR5+ CD38- circulating T follicular helper cells from blood, obtained on the day of influenza vaccination. The subset: circulating Tfh, non-naive CD4+CXCR5+PD-1+ (ICOS+CD38+ or ICOS-CD38-). The rearrangement links TRBV18 to TRBJ2-7; D call uncertain. The DNA for the CDR3 is TGTGCCAGCTCGAAATCGGACGGGCGAAGCTCCTACGAGCAGTACTTC. It translates to CASSKSDGRSSYEQYF. Full variable domain (remainder filled in from reference TRBV18 and TRBJ2-7): NAGVMQNPRHLVRRRGQEARLRCSPMKGHSHVYWYRQLPEEGLKFMVYLQKENIIDESGMPKERFSAEFPKEGPSILRIQQVVRGDSAAYFCASSKSDGRSSYEQYFGPGTRLTVT.